Below are 27 T cell receptor beta chains sequenced from a single sample in a study of blood T cells in healthy people across ages. A second about 7 to 12 cycle PCR used barcoded and J-beta primers. One entry per CDR3 protein results from TCRdb running MiXCR on the 5' RACE reads. The data hold roughly 1,000,000 distinct CDR3 sequences, with almost 25% observed a single time. These data were also reused for a study on T cells of mothers and their children.

Sequencing was carried out using blood. These receptors originate from a girl aged 2 to 10 in good health.

The chain uses TRBV6-6 and TRBJ1-4; D unresolved. Germline loops: CDR1 MNHNY, CDR2 SVGAGI (reference sequence). The length of the CDR3 is 14 residues. V was cut by 6 bases and J by 8 bases, with 16 bases left in between. CDR3 in DNA: TGTGCCAGCAGCCATCCCCGGGTTTACGAAAAACTGTTTTTT. This gives the protein CASSHPRVYEKLFF.

The DNA of the CDR3 is TGCAGCGCTTATTGGGCAGCGGGAGAAGGCTCCTACAATGAGCAGTTCTTC. Encoded protein: CSAYWAAGEGSYNEQFF. The chain carries TRBV29-1 and TRBJ2-1, with TRBD2 matching 8 bases. CDR1 and CDR2 from the germline V gene are SQVTM and ANQGSEA. This CDR3 contains 17 residues. V gave up 7 bases and J gave up 0 bases; unmatched junction bases: 14.

V usage is TRBV28 and J usage is TRBJ2-5; D gene ambiguous. This CDR3 has 13 amino acids. Trimming removed 5 bases from V and 8 bases from J, with 15 bases in between. Germline V gives CDR1 MDHEN, CDR2 SYDVKM. The CDR3 DNA sequence: TGTGCCAGCAGTCCAAGACTGGAAGGAACCCAGTACTTC. It yields the protein CASSPRLEGTQYF.

This clonotype was counted between two and nine times. The chain joins TRBV3-1 to TRBJ2-5; maybe TRBD1 (6 bases). The J call is in doubt because the DNA end fits TRBJ2-1 better. The CDR3 covers 16 residues. Germline V lookup: CDR1 LGHDT, CDR2 YNNKEL (reference sequence). CDR3 residues: CASSHLPNRDINEQFF. CDR3 DNA: TGTGCCAGCAGCCACCTCCCCAACAGGGACATCAATGAGCAGTTCTTC.

This sequence joins TRBV11-2 and TRBJ2-3; 7 bases are a match to TRBD2. Per germline, CDR1 SGHAT and CDR2 FQNNGV. V shed 5 bases and J 1 base; nucleotides not matched to a gene: 9. There are 16 residues in the CDR3. The CDR3: CASSERGYRGTDTQYF. CDR3 coding DNA: TGTGCCAGCAGCGAGCGGGGTTATCGGGGCACAGATACGCAGTATTTT.

This clonotype was counted between two and nine times. The V gene is TRBV7-6, the J gene TRBJ2-1; D call uncertain. The V gene's germline CDR1 is SGHVS and CDR2 FNYEAQ. The V end was cut by 0 bases, the J end by 3 bases, with 9 bases between. The CDR3 consists of 15 residues. CDR3 sequence reads: CASSLAANLYNEQFF. The CDR3 coding sequence is TGTGCCAGCAGCTTAGCAGCGAATCTCTACAATGAGCAGTTCTTC.

This clonotype was recorded many times. J is TRBJ2-5 and V is TRBV28; 7 bases agree with TRBD1. With V trimmed by 4 bases and J by 5 bases, 7 bases remained unmatched. Germline CDR1 and CDR2: MDHEN and SYDVKM. The CDR3 totals 14 residues. CDR3 bases: TGTGCCAGCAGTTCGGGACAGAGGAGGGAGACCCAGTACTTC. Amino acid sequence: CASSSGQRRETQYF.

This clonotype occurred a few times. The V gene is TRBV19, the J gene TRBJ2-7; D is unresolved. CDR1 and CDR2 (germline): LNHDA, SQIVND (reference sequence). The ends were cut back, 4 bases at V and 4 bases at J, with 14 bases in the middle. This CDR3 spans 14 amino acids. CDR3 coding DNA: TGTGCCAGTAGTAGGCTGGATGACCCGTACGAGCAGTACTTC. Translated: CASSRLDDPYEQYF.

The V gene is TRBV7-9, the J gene TRBJ2-7; TRBD1 is a possible D gene (6 bases). CDR3 length: 15 amino acids. CDR1 is SEHNR, CDR2 FQNEAQ, per germline (reference sequence). Trimming removed 5 bases at V and 0 bases at J, with 14 bases between. The CDR3 loop reads CASSLREGGSYEQYF. The DNA for the CDR3 is TGTGCCAGCAGCCTAAGGGAAGGGGGCTCCTACGAGCAGTACTTC.

The chain links TRBV5-1 to TRBJ2-1, with a weak D call TRBD2 (5 bases). Germline CDR1 reads SGHRS; CDR2 reads YFSETQ. The CDR3 runs to 13 residues. Trimming took 7 bases from V and 3 from J, leaving 11 bases between them. The CDR3 DNA is TGCGCCAGCCAAGCGGAGAACTACAATGAGCAGTTCTTC. Its translation: CASQAENYNEQFF. The whole variable domain, remainder taken from reference TRBV5-1 and TRBJ2-1, is KAGVTQTPRYLIKTRGQQVTLSCSPISGHRSVSWYQQTPGQGLQFLFEYFSETQRNKGNFPGRFSGRQFSNSRSEMNVSTLELGDSALYLCASQAENYNEQFFGPGTRLTVL.

The chain recombines TRBV20-1 with TRBJ2-3; 9 positions agree with TRBD2. Germline CDR1 and CDR2: DFQATT and SNEGSKA (reference sequence). This CDR3 is built from 14 residues. V shed 5 bases and J 4 bases; nucleotides not matched to a gene: 7. DNA of the CDR3: TGCAGTGCTCCGAGGACTAGCGAATCAGATACGCAGTATTTT. This sequence encodes CSAPRTSESDTQYF.

This clonotype was found a few times. V usage is TRBV6-5 and J usage is TRBJ2-1; weak D call: TRBD1 (5 bases). With 4 bases removed from V and 1 base from J, the gap between germline ends came to 8 bases. This CDR3 has 14 amino acids. The germline gives CDR1 MNHEY, CDR2 SVGAGI. CDR3 sequence reads: CASSSQASYNEQFF. In DNA, the CDR3 is TGTGCCAGCAGTTCACAGGCTTCCTACAATGAGCAGTTCTTC.

The V gene is TRBV29-1, the J gene TRBJ1-2, with TRBD1 identical over 11 bases. This CDR3 is built from 15 residues. Germline V gene lookup returns CDR1 SQVTM and CDR2 ANQGSEA. Trimming cost V 6 bases and J 3 bases; bases outside gene matches: 9. The CDR3 nucleotides read TGCAGCGTCGCCCGGACAGGGGGCGCCGACTATGGCTACACCTTC. It specifies CSVARTGGADYGYTF. The variable domain in full, with the rest retrieved from reference TRBV29-1 and TRBJ1-2, is SAVISQKPSRDICQRGTSLTIQCQVDSQVTMMFWYRQQPGQSLTLIATANQGSEATYESGFVIDKFPISRPNLTFSTLTVSNMSPEDSSIYLCSVARTGGADYGYTFGSGTRLTVV.

A few counts support this clonotype. The chain carries TRBV7-8 and TRBJ1-1; unclear D gene. V was clipped by 1 base and J by 11 bases, with 11 bases between them. This CDR3 comprises 12 residues. The germline gives CDR1 SGHVS, CDR2 FQNEAQ. CDR3 sequence: CASSLDPFEAFF. Here the CDR3 DNA reads TGTGCCAGCAGCTTAGATCCCTTTGAGGCTTTCTTT.

The J gene is TRBJ1-1, the V gene TRBV4-3; TRBD1 aligns across 11 bases. CDR1 is LGHNA and CDR2 is YSLEER in the germline V gene. The CDR3 contains 16 residues. J lost 6 bases, V lost 0 bases, and 6 bases had no gene match. CDR3: CASSQDQGTGGAEAFF. The CDR3 nucleotides read TGCGCCAGCAGCCAAGATCAGGGGACAGGGGGGGCTGAAGCTTTCTTT.

This clonotype appeared a few times. The genes are TRBV27 and TRBJ1-4, with D hard to call. V was shortened by 3 bases and J by 7 bases, with 9 bases between the two germline ends. The germline V gene encodes CDR1 MNHEY and CDR2 SMNVEV (reference sequence). This CDR3 spans 13 amino acids. The CDR3 region has the DNA TGTGCCAGCAGTTTTCGGGTTGGTGAAAAACTGTTTTTT. As protein: CASSFRVGEKLFF.

V and J are TRBV10-3 and TRBJ2-5; D is undetermined. The end of the DNA aligns better with TRBJ2-7, so the J call may be wrong. The CDR3 is 16 residues long. The germline CDR1 and CDR2 sequences are ENHRY and SYGVKD. The CDR3 protein is CAISGKPGSFPYEQYF. CDR3 DNA: TGTGCCATCAGTGGGAAACCCGGCAGCTTTCCCTACGAGCAGTACTTC.

This clonotype came up a few times. The chain carries TRBV12-3 or TRBV12-4 and TRBJ2-7; D is perhaps TRBD1 (5 bases). Trimming took off 0 bases at V and 3 bases at J, with 12 bases between the two ends. This CDR3 is built from 15 residues. The DNA of the CDR3 is TGTGCCAGCAGTTTAGCGCGACAGTACCTCTACGAGCAGTACTTC. Translated: CASSLARQYLYEQYF.

V usage is TRBV20-1 and J usage is TRBJ2-2; D could derive from TRBD1 or TRBD2 (5 bases each). The CDR3 has 15 amino acids. V lost 2 bases and J lost 4, with 14 bases in between. The germline V gene has CDR1 DFQATT and CDR2 SNEGSKA (reference sequence). CDR3 loop: CSARMQGDSTGELFF. CDR3 DNA sequence: TGCAGTGCTAGAATGCAGGGAGATAGCACCGGGGAGCTGTTTTTT.

This clonotype has more than one count but fewer than ten. This sequence joins TRBV7-6 and TRBJ2-5; the D is unclear. The CDR3 contains 13 residues. CDR1 and CDR2 from the germline V gene are SGHVS and FNYEAQ. The V and J ends lost 6 bases and 4 bases respectively, with 12 bases between them. The CDR3 protein is CASRKVTSETQYF. In nucleotides, the CDR3 is TGTGCCAGCAGGAAAGTTACATCAGAGACCCAGTACTTC.

V is TRBV7-3 and J is TRBJ2-5, with 11 bases aligning to TRBD2. V was pared by 1 base and J by 3 bases, with 7 bases of the junction left unmatched. The CDR3 sequence is 17 residues long. Germline V gene data show CDR1 as SGHTA and CDR2 as FQGTGA. The CDR3 reads CASSLMGGTSGKETQYF. For the CDR3, the DNA is TGTGCCAGCAGCTTAATGGGGGGGACTAGCGGAAAAGAGACCCAGTACTTC.

In its sample, this clonotype was seen many times. This rearrangement joins TRBV7-2 to TRBJ2-5; 8 nucleotides agree with TRBD1. Unmatched junction bases numbered 5, after V lost 1 base and J lost 4 bases. In germline, CDR1 is SGHTA, CDR2 FQGNSA. CDR3 length: 15 residues. The CDR3 coding sequence is TGTGCCAGCAGCTTAGGGCTAGACAGGGGAGAGACCCAGTACTTC. It translates to CASSLGLDRGETQYF.

Comments on this clonotype: One end of the junction fails to match germline, which may point to a read error. The V call is TRBV4-2, the J call TRBJ2-5; D is unresolved. This CDR3 contains 14 residues. From germline, CDR1 is LGHNA and CDR2 YNFKEQ. The CDR3 coding sequence is TGTGCCGGCAGCCCTTCAATCACTCAAGAGACCCAGTACTTC. It encodes CAGSPSITQETQYF.

V gene TRBV27 combines with J gene TRBJ2-5; D possibly corresponds to TRBD2 (6 bases). Judging by the DNA end, TRBJ2-1 fits better; the J call may be wrong. Germline lookup yields CDR1 MNHEY and CDR2 SMNVEV (reference sequence). There are 13 residues in the CDR3. In DNA, the CDR3 is TGTGCCAGCAGGCCGGGAGTCGACAATGAGCAGTTCTTC. The encoded protein is CASRPGVDNEQFF.

This clonotype has a handful of counts. The chain uses TRBV11-2 and TRBJ2-3, with 9 bases lining up with TRBD1. Germline CDR1 is SGHAT and CDR2 is FQNNGV. Trimming took 4 bases from V and 4 from J; bases not matched to a gene: 6. The CDR3 sequence is 15 residues long. The CDR3 reads CASSSWDRDPDTQYF. Here the CDR3 DNA reads TGTGCCAGCAGCTCCTGGGACAGGGATCCAGATACGCAGTATTTT.

On this clonotype: The junction does not match germline at one end; this may be a read error. The chain couples TRBV2 to TRBJ1-5; no firm D call. The CDR3 length is 15 residues. Germline V CDR1 and CDR2: SNHLY, FYNNEI. CDR3 sequence reads: CASREDTSSNQPQHF. The CDR3 DNA reads as TGTGCCAGCAGAGAAGACACATCAAGCAATCAGCCCCAGCATTTT.

This clonotype has just a few counts. The chain combines TRBV3-1 with TRBJ2-3; D is unclear. The CDR3 has 12 residues. The V and J ends lost 3 bases and 7 bases respectively, with 8 bases between them. CDR1 is LGHDT and CDR2 is YNNKEL in the germline V gene (reference sequence). CDR3 sequence reads: CASSQLLNTQYF. In nucleotides, the CDR3 is TGTGCCAGCAGCCAGCTTTTAAATACGCAGTATTTT.